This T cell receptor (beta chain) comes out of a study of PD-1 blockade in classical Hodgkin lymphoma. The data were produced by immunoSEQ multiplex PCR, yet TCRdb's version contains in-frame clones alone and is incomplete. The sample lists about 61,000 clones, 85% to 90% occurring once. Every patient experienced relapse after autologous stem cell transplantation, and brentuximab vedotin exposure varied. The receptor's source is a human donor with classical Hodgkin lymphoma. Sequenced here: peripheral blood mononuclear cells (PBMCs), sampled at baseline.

The CDR3, as DNA: TGTGCCAGCAGTCTGAGACTAGCGGGGGGTAAGAATGAGCAGTTCTTC. Protein: CASSLRLAGGKNEQFF. The V gene is TRBV27, the J gene TRBJ2-1, with 13 bases lining up with TRBD2. Germline CDR1 and CDR2: MNHEY and SMNVEV (reference sequence). The CDR3 loop spans 16 amino acids. Trimming at V came to 5 bases and at J to 7 bases, leaving 8 bases not matched to a gene.